This T cell receptor (beta chain) was retrieved from a study of vaccination and CD4 T cells after COVID-19. Across the whole study: Three convalescent patients were sampled post-vaccination (at day 14 and at days 161 to 241). Notes on the study in general: Spike mono-reactivity was found in 304 of the 307 vaccine-specific clones identified in convalescent patients.

TCRdb reanalysed the PCR reads using MiXCR and keeps one entry per CDR3 protein. This sample yields around 31,000 distinct CDR3 sequences, of which approximately 49% are seen a single time; 5.8% belongs to the top ten. A single count supports this clonotype. As yet, its antigen is unknown. V lost 9 bases and J lost 0, with 9 bases in between. The V gene's germline CDR1 is LNHDA and CDR2 SQIVND (reference sequence). The CDR3 loop spans 14 amino acids. Time point specified: late sampling 161 to 241 days after vaccination in three convalescent patients. The chain employs TRBV19 and TRBJ2-6, with no clear D. The origin of this receptor is a human donor who had recovered from COVID-19. The sequencing used CD4+ T cells from blood, collected about 7 months after SARS-CoV-2 vaccination. CDR3 DNA sequence: TGTGCCAGCAAACCCTTCTCTGGGGCCAACGTCCTGACTTTC. Translating it yields CASKPFSGANVLTF. The variable domain in full, with the rest retrieved from reference TRBV19 and TRBJ2-6, is DGGITQSPKYLFRKEGQNVTLSCEQNLNHDAMYWYRQDPGQGLRLIYYSQIVNDFQKGDIAEGYSVSREKKESFPLTVTSAQKNPTAFYLCASKPFSGANVLTFGAGSRLTVL.